This T cell receptor beta chain emerged from a study of cytomegalovirus exposure and HLA in healthy donors. Overall study findings and caveats: Across donors, sequencing depth was assumed by presence/absence analyses to be roughly uniform.

PCR involved 60 Vbeta and 13 Jbeta primers. The repertoire was sequenced with immunoSEQ multiplex PCR; TCRdb's copy has only in-frame clones and lacks some. The data hold under 250,000 clones, with 79% observed a single time. Per germline, CDR1 SGHAT and CDR2 FQNNGV. V lost 5 bases to trimming and J lost 3 bases; unmatched junction nucleotides: 9. CDR3 size: 15 residues. A note on this clone: Its antigen is as yet unknown.

This TCR came from a woman in her 30s in good health and CMV-seropositive. The rearrangement links TRBV11-2 to TRBJ2-5; 7 bases agree with TRBD1. Sequencing was done on a sample of PBMCs. The CDR3 sequence: CASSDRDSRKETQYF. CDR3 nucleotides: TGTGCCAGCAGCGATAGGGACAGTAGAAAAGAGACCCAGTACTTC.